These T cell receptor beta chains were read from a single sample in a study of blood T cell repertoires in COVID-19. Using immunoSEQ multiplex PCR, the repertoire was profiled, and TCRdb retains in-frame clones only, with some absent. The data hold 60,000 to 75,000 clones, with approximately 86% observed a single time. Source material: peripheral blood. The receptor source for this set is a man aged 70 or older with active COVID-19. Both conserved end residues are part of each CDR3. A D gene is named only where the DNA matches it firmly.

TRBV29-1	TRBJ1-2	NA	CSVEGQLRGYGYTF
TRBV9	TRBJ2-1	NA	CASGLALGEQFF
TRBV11-3	TRBJ2-3	NA	CASSLGGSAVDTQYF
TRBV7-9	TRBJ2-7	TRBD2	CASSLFGGGSSYEQYF
TRBV6-2/TRBV6-3	TRBJ2-7	TRBD2	CASSYSGTGGSSF
TRBV24-1	TRBJ2-2	TRBD2	CATSDQLAGEGTGELFF
TRBV28	TRBJ2-2	TRBD1	CASSLWALAGGPGELFF
TRBV7-3	TRBJ1-2	NA	CASSPRGGANYGYTF
TRBV5-4	TRBJ1-1	NA	CASSSTVNTEAFF
TRBV28	TRBJ2-4	TRBD1	CASSPTGAAKNIQYF